The source of this T cell receptor (beta chain) is a study of tumor-infiltrating lymphocytes in primary liver carcinoma (dated by TCRdb to about 2017). Concerning the study at large: Between late 2015 and March 2016, several patients in China with histopathologically diagnosed primary liver carcinoma had their tumors surgically resected. TCRbeta repertoire sequencing, expression microarrays and whole-exome sequencing were combined in the study across five regions of each liver tumor, with adjacent normal tissue and blood also included. Technical replicate repertoires showed high reproducibility, with mean shared-clone rates roughly 0.88 and correlation coefficients above 0.98. Hepatocellular carcinoma (four) or combined HCC and intrahepatic cholangiocarcinoma (one) was present in the five patients, who were three men and two women aged 30 to 69 years. A total of roughly 35 specimens from 5 patients went through TCRbeta repertoire sequencing, namely 25 tumor regions, 5 adjacent noncancerous liver tissues and 5 peripheral blood samples. Each sample produced about 3.5 to 7.5 million productive TCRbeta reads, and read depth showed no significant difference between tissue types. The five patients had tumors staged T1-T3 N0M0, with maximum diameters ranging from about 4.2 to 10 cm. Broader findings and caveats from the paper: Comparison of CD4+ and CD8+ T cell repertoires was precluded by the use of bulk unsorted samples. Pairs of tumor regions showed greater repertoire overlap (mean roughly 36%) than tumor-adjacent pairs (roughly 17%) or tumor-blood pairs (about 15%), which is consistent with antigen-driven expansion. Because sequencing covered only the TCR beta chain and unpaired alpha chains were not captured, true repertoire diversity is likely underestimated. The top 250 clones made up a significantly larger repertoire fraction in tumors than in blood (p = 0.039). The study included only a few patients, and the authors note findings should be validated in a larger study.

The germline V gene (reference sequence) provides CDR1 SEHNR and CDR2 FQNEAQ. Trimming takes 5 bases from V and 6 bases from J, and the germline ends sit 8 bases apart. The CDR3 numbers 12 residues from cysteine through phenylalanine. CDR3 DNA only is kept here, 36 bases in frame from base 1. This clonotype appeared a few times. This clone's antigen is unknown. No much larger clone is present one base from it, and per-base qualities are unavailable. TRIzol reagent was used to extract blood RNA from unsorted whole blood, while the DNeasy Blood & Tissue kit provided the germline DNA. At the time of sampling, the patients had chronic HBV infection and had not received any treatment. Before surgery, 4 to 5 milliliters of peripheral blood were collected into K2EDTA tubes. Starting from 450 to 500 ng total RNA, TCRbeta-specific cDNA was produced by reverse transcription with a constant-region primer and ProtoScript II reverse transcriptase. TCRbeta libraries were built with three nested multiplex PCR rounds, a slightly modified ARM-PCR procedure. Each of the first two PCR rounds ran for approximately 9 cycles and used multiplex TRBV1-TRBV30 forward primers together with a Cbeta reverse primer. A final 25-cycle PCR with Deep VentR polymerase added sample barcodes and Illumina adapters. Before sequencing, amplicons of 200-500 bp were purified from gel using a QIAquick gel extraction kit. The TCRbeta amplicons were sequenced with 250-bp paired-end reads on an Illumina HiSeq 2500. As for the authors' bioinformatics: Quality trimming of reads was performed with Trimmomatic v0.33, and paired reads were merged with FLASH v1.2.11 so that full CDR3 sequences could be recovered. V, D and J germline segments were assigned to the rearranged TCRbeta sequences by MiGEC v1.2.1b. Clonotype statistics, along with Shannon-Wiener diversity indices, were calculated using VDJtools v1.0.0. To reduce sampling bias, subsequent analyses other than the diversity analysis used only the 250 most abundant clonotypes in each sample. The raw public data were reprocessed by TCRdb itself: fastp quality trimming at Q25, MiXCR clonotype calling, in-frame beta chains only. Every CDR3 protein is listed once, alongside the most common genes and DNA of its rows. The V and J calls follow TCRdb's processing rather than the paper's. Present in this sample are fewer than 400,000 distinct CDR3 sequences, approximately 54% of which were seen just once. The ten biggest clones cover approximately 15% of the sample.

The chain links TRBV7-9 with TRBJ2-1, with the D segment identity uncertain. The specimen sequenced was peripheral blood. The TCR comes from a woman aged 30 to 39 with primary liver carcinoma and hepatitis B virus infection. The CDR3 reads CASSLMVNEQFF. At the DNA level, the sequence is TGTGCCAGCAGCCTCATGGTCAATGAGCAGTTCTTC.